This T cell receptor beta chain derives from a study of brain metastases from non-small cell lung cancer. General observations from the study: TCR repertoires overlapped largely between brain metastases and matched primaries. Brain metastases had lower T-cell infiltration than primary tumors.

Repertoires were generated with immunoSEQ multiplex PCR, while TCRdb's copy carries only in-frame clones and drops some. This table holds several thousand clones, approximately 80% found once. Remarks on this clone: What it recognizes is unknown.

Sequenced sample: primary lung tumor tissue. The source of this sequence is a donor over 35 with non-small cell lung cancer.

The CDR3 sequence: CSVQEGKAPYGYTF. The CDR3 region has the DNA TGCAGCGTTCAGGAGGGTAAAGCGCCCTATGGCTACACCTTC. V usage is TRBV29-1 and J usage is TRBJ1-2; D not resolved. The CDR3 consists of 14 residues. CDR1 is SQVTM and CDR2 is ANQGSEA in the germline V gene. The germline V and J ends were trimmed by 5 bases and 4 bases, with 17 bases remaining between them.